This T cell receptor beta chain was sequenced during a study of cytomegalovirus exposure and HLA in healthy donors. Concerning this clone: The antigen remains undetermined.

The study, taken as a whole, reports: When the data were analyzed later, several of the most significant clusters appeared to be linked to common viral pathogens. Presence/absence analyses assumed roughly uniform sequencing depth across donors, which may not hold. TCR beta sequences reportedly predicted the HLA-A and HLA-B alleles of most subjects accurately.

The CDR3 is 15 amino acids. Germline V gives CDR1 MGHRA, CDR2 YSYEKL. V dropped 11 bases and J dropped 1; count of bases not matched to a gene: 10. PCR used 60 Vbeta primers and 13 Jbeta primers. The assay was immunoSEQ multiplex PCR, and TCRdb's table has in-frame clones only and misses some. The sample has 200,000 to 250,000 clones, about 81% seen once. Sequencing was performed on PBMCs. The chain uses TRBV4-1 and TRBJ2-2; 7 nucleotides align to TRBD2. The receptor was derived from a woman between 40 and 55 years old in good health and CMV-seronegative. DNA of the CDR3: TGCGCCGGAGGGGCGGGGGTCTTGAACACCGGGGAGCTGTTTTTT. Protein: CAGGAGVLNTGELFF.